This entry is about one TCR beta chain. Its antigen is still unknown. This sample stems from a study of cytomegalovirus exposure and HLA in healthy donors. Study observations and caveats: Trimming of TCR beta V- and J-genes showed a link, identified in a later analysis, to a missense DCLRE1C variant.

In the PCR, 60 Vbeta and 13 Jbeta primers were used. Sequencing used immunoSEQ multiplex PCR; TCRdb keeps in-frame clones, though not all of them. The data hold approximately 89,000 clones, with over 65% observed a single time. CMV serostatus was not recorded for this donor. The CDR3 has 12 amino acids. Germline lookup yields CDR1 MDHEN and CDR2 SYDVKM. Trimming stripped 4 bases from V and 6 bases from J, with 7 bases between. V and J are TRBV28 and TRBJ2-1; perhaps TRBD2 as D (5 bases). Sequencing input: PBMCs. The clonotype was recovered from a human donor in good health. CDR3 nucleotide sequence: TGTGCCAGCAGTTACCGGGGCAATGAGCAGTTCTTC. Translated, it gives CASSYRGNEQFF.